This TCR beta chain is drawn from a study of shared clonotypes between healthy human individuals. CDR1 is SGHTA, CDR2 FQGTGA, per germline. The CDR3 sequence is 16 residues long. With 0 bases clipped from V and 7 bases from J, the junction kept 9 bases outside the gene matches. A remark on this clone: Its antigen remains unknown.

The study enrolled healthy HIV-negative adults without recent acute infections or vaccinations as donors. CD45RA+ naive and CD45RA-negative memory subsets were separated from CD4+ cells. Measured with immunoSEQ multiplex PCR; TCRdb has only the in-frame clones, and not every one. The repertoire holds more than 850,000 clones, with approximately 78% as singletons. The study's findings and limits: Sequencing depth was a factor that was expected to affect clonotype sharing among donors. Larger estimated richness was generally seen in naive subsets than in memory subsets.

Sequencing input: memory CD4+ T cells from PBMCs. Subset in this sample: CD45RA-negative fraction. The V call is TRBV7-3, the J call TRBJ2-1, with 7 bases matching TRBD2. The clonotype originates from a man aged 18 to 30 in good health. Some clones in this sample may be carry-over from other donors' samples. The CDR3 loop is CASSLTRASGGNEQFF. The CDR3 DNA is TGTGCCAGCAGCTTAACTCGGGCTAGCGGAGGTAATGAGCAGTTCTTC.